The source of this T cell receptor beta chain is a study of blood T cell repertoires in COVID-19. Across the whole study: Sites across the United States, Italy and Spain contributed samples from acute and convalescent COVID-19.

The method was immunoSEQ multiplex PCR; TCRdb's version includes in-frame clones alone and lacks a portion of them. The table has approximately 120,000 clones, over 80% seen once. The TCR originated in a woman in her fifties or sixties with acute or convalescent COVID-19. Specimen: peripheral blood.

The CDR3 DNA reads TGTGCCAGCTCGCCCCGGGACATGAACGAGCAGTACTTC. It yields the protein CASSPRDMNEQYF. This sequence joins TRBV18 and TRBJ2-7; a weak D match, TRBD1 (6 bases). CDR1 is KGHSH and CDR2 is LQKENI in the germline V gene. This CDR3 is built from 13 residues. V dropped 6 bases and J dropped 5 bases, with 14 bases sitting between them. The entire variable domain, with the rest obtained from reference TRBV18 and TRBJ2-7, is as follows: NAGVMQNPRHLVRRRGQEARLRCSPMKGHSHVYWYRQLPEEGLKFMVYLQKENIIDESGMPKERFSAEFPKEGPSILRIQQVVRGDSAAYFCASSPRDMNEQYFGPGTRLTVT.